The rows below give T cell receptor beta chains drawn from one sample of a study of OX40 agonist ivuxolimab in advanced cancers. Assay used: immunoSEQ multiplex PCR; TCRdb lists only in-frame clones, some missing. The table shows fewer than 85,000 clones, with around 80% occurring only once. The sequenced sample was CD4+ or CD8+ T cells sorted from blood, obtained in a trial of the OX40 agonist ivuxolimab. These receptors all come from an adult with an advanced solid tumor such as melanoma, head and neck, liver or kidney cancer. Both conserved end residues are trimmed from each CDR3. A D gene is named only where the DNA matches it firmly.

CDR3 length: 11
D gene: TRBD1
V gene: TRBV2
J gene: TRBJ2-7
CDR3 protein: ASSGQGENEQY

CDR3 length: 12
D gene: NA
V gene: TRBV4-3
J gene: TRBJ1-2
CDR3 protein: ASSQREQGNGYT

CDR3 length: 13
D gene: TRBD2
V gene: TRBV18
J gene: TRBJ2-2
CDR3 protein: ASSPPREGPVELF

CDR3 length: 13
D gene: NA
V gene: TRBV19
J gene: TRBJ1-3
CDR3 protein: ASSMYRAGGNTIY

CDR3 length: 11
D gene: NA
V gene: TRBV7-9
J gene: TRBJ1-3
CDR3 protein: ASDHRAGNTIY

CDR3 length: 13
D gene: NA
V gene: TRBV5-1
J gene: TRBJ1-4
CDR3 protein: ASSYTGGSREKLF

CDR3 length: 11
D gene: NA
V gene: TRBV7-2
J gene: TRBJ1-3
CDR3 protein: ASSLGPGNTIY

CDR3 length: 11
D gene: NA
V gene: TRBV6-6
J gene: TRBJ1-4
CDR3 protein: ASRLQEARGLF

CDR3 length: 13
D gene: NA
V gene: TRBV5-1
J gene: TRBJ2-7
CDR3 protein: ASSLNGGTSYEQY

CDR3 length: 14
D gene: NA
V gene: TRBV11-2
J gene: TRBJ2-1
CDR3 protein: ASSPRWSGAPNEQF

CDR3 length: 13
D gene: NA
V gene: TRBV19
J gene: TRBJ2-7
CDR3 protein: ASSIGTNPTGEQY

CDR3 length: 12
D gene: TRBD1
V gene: TRBV7-9
J gene: TRBJ1-6
CDR3 protein: ASSLTGYDSPLH

CDR3 length: 14
D gene: TRBD1
V gene: TRBV19
J gene: TRBJ1-4
CDR3 protein: ASSMGNRGRGEKLF

CDR3 length: 12
D gene: NA
V gene: TRBV6-5
J gene: TRBJ1-5
CDR3 protein: ASSSLGGYQPQH

CDR3 length: 12
D gene: NA
V gene: TRBV5-4
J gene: TRBJ1-1
CDR3 protein: ASSLTSSNTEAF